One and the same sample provided the 29 T cell receptor beta chains below, sequenced in a study of cytomegalovirus exposure and HLA in healthy donors. Using immunoSEQ multiplex PCR, the repertoire was profiled, and TCRdb retains in-frame clones only, with some absent. The sample has approximately 160,000 clones, roughly 89% seen once. Material: PBMCs. The source of these receptors is a woman between 18 and 29 years old in good health and CMV-seropositive.

The chain carries TRBV5-1 and TRBJ2-7; the D gene is possibly TRBD1 (6 bases). V dropped 4 bases and J dropped 5 bases, with 13 bases sitting between them. The germline gives CDR1 SGHRS, CDR2 YFSETQ. This CDR3 contains 13 residues. The CDR3 DNA reads TGCGCCAGCAGCGCGGTACAGGGCCACGAGCAGTACTTC. This encodes CASSAVQGHEQYF.

The gene calls are TRBV4-3 and TRBJ2-2, with 7 bases fitting TRBD2. This CDR3 is 19 amino acids long. Germline trimming cut 1 base from V and 0 bases from J; bases unmatched to any gene: 11. Germline V gene lookup returns CDR1 LGHNA and CDR2 YSLEER. DNA of the CDR3: TGCGCCAGCAGCCAAGGTGGTGGGAGGGTTTGGGCGAACACCGGGGAGCTGTTTTTT. Amino acids: CASSQGGGRVWANTGELFF.

Here the CDR3 reads CASSPDGGIHGELFF. For the CDR3, the DNA is TGTGCCAGCAGCCCGGATGGGGGGATACATGGGGAGCTGTTTTTT. The chain combines TRBV7-9 with TRBJ2-2, with a weak D call TRBD2 (6 bases). The germline V gene encodes CDR1 SEHNR and CDR2 FQNEAQ (reference sequence). The V end lost 5 bases, the J end lost 8 bases, and 18 bases lay between the germline ends. This CDR3 comprises 15 residues.

This clone was picked up one time. V gene TRBV19 combines with J gene TRBJ1-2, with D maybe TRBD1 (5 bases). CDR3 length equals 14 residues. Germline lookup yields CDR1 LNHDA and CDR2 SQIVND (reference sequence). Deletions cut 6 bases from V and 8 bases from J, with 19 bases between. The CDR3 sequence: CASSPGGLARGYTF. The CDR3 DNA sequence: TGTGCCAGTAGCCCCGGGGGTTTGGCCCGAGGCTACACCTTC.

The chain employs TRBV9 and TRBJ1-4, with TRBD1 matching 10 bases. Germline V gene data show CDR1 as SGDLS and CDR2 as YYNGEE. The CDR3 is 15 residues long. Losses at the gene ends were 0 bases for V and 8 bases for J; bases not matched to a gene: 4. This chain's CDR3 is CASSVGGTGEEKLFF. DNA for the CDR3: TGTGCCAGCAGCGTAGGGGGGACAGGGGAGGAAAAACTGTTTTTT.

The rearrangement uses TRBV11-3 and TRBJ2-2; D is uncertain. Germline CDR1 and CDR2: SGHNT and YENEEA. The V end was cut by 5 bases, the J end by 6 bases, with 10 bases between. The CDR3 spans 13 residues. This chain's CDR3 is CASSQNYAGELFF. Here the CDR3 DNA reads TGTGCCAGCAGCCAGAACTACGCCGGGGAGCTGTTTTTT.

This clone was counted only a few times. The chain joins TRBV2 to TRBJ2-7, with D perhaps TRBD2 (7 bases). Germline lookup yields CDR1 SNHLY and CDR2 FYNNEI. The CDR3 spans 12 residues. The germline V and J ends were trimmed by 10 bases and 2 bases, with 12 bases remaining between them. CDR3 coding DNA: TGTGCCACCAAGCGGGACACCTACGAGCAGTACTTC. Residues: CATKRDTYEQYF. The full variable domain, its missing parts supplied by reference TRBV2 and TRBJ2-7, is EPEVTQTPSHQVTQMGQEVILRCVPISNHLYFYWYRQILGQKVEFLVSFYNNEISEKSEIFDDQFSVERPDGSNFTLKIRSTKLEDSAMYFCATKRDTYEQYFGPGTRLTVT.

The J gene is TRBJ2-2, the V gene TRBV29-1, with 8 nucleotides matching TRBD1. This CDR3 is built from 18 residues. V shed 3 bases, J shed 5 bases, and the junction held 17 bases outside the gene matches. CDR1 is SQVTM, CDR2 ANQGSEA, per germline. The CDR3 loop reads CSVENSGGTGGITGELFF. CDR3 DNA: TGCAGCGTTGAGAACTCTGGGGGCACAGGGGGAATAACCGGGGAGCTGTTTTTT.

The chain has TRBV19 and TRBJ1-5; 7 bases fit TRBD1. V dropped 3 bases and J dropped 7; count of bases not matched to a gene: 12. The CDR3 is 16 residues long. Germline lookup yields CDR1 LNHDA and CDR2 SQIVND (reference sequence). The CDR3 protein is CASSMRAGGMLQPQHF. CDR3 DNA: TGTGCCAGTAGTATGAGGGCAGGGGGGATGTTACAGCCCCAGCATTTT.

The chain recombines TRBV7-3 with TRBJ2-5; 7 bases line up with TRBD2. The J segment lost 4 bases and the V segment lost 5 bases, leaving 10 bases of the junction unmatched. Germline V CDR1 and CDR2: SGHTA, FQGTGA. The CDR3 length is 15 residues. CDR3 amino acids: CASSPVAGAPETQYF. CDR3 in DNA: TGTGCCAGCAGCCCCGTCGCGGGAGCCCCAGAGACCCAGTACTTC.

The rearrangement links TRBV27 to TRBJ2-5; 8 bases match TRBD1. V shed 3 bases and J 4 bases; nucleotides not matched to a gene: 10. In germline, CDR1 is MNHEY, CDR2 SMNVEV (reference sequence). The CDR3 contains 16 residues. The CDR3 DNA reads TGTGCCAGCAGTTTTTCCGACAGGGGAGTACCAGAGACCCAGTACTTC. As protein: CASSFSDRGVPETQYF.

This clone showed up just a few times. The chain joins TRBV4-3 to TRBJ2-2; 11 bases fit TRBD1. Trimming removed 4 bases from V and 4 bases from J; junction bases left unmatched: 2. Germline V lookup: CDR1 LGHNA, CDR2 YSLEER. This CDR3 comprises 15 residues. Here the CDR3 DNA reads TGCGCCAGCAGCCCGGACAGGGGGCTCACCGGGGAGCTGTTTTTT. It encodes CASSPDRGLTGELFF.

The chain has TRBV30 and TRBJ2-7; 11 bases line up with TRBD2. V shed 2 bases and J 5 bases; nucleotides not matched to a gene: 8. Germline loops: CDR1 GTSNPN, CDR2 SVGIG (reference sequence). This CDR3 contains 15 residues. The CDR3 DNA reads TGTGCCTGGAGTCCGCTGACTAGCGGGATGAACGAGCAGTACTTC. Its protein product is CAWSPLTSGMNEQYF.

This chain links TRBV13 with TRBJ2-7; D may be TRBD2 (6 bases). Germline V CDR1 and CDR2: PRHDT, FYEKMQ (reference sequence). With 1 base removed from V and 2 bases from J, the gap between germline ends came to 9 bases. The CDR3 is 14 amino acids. The CDR3 DNA reads TGTGCCAGCAGCTTAGCGGGAGCGCCCTACGAGCAGTACTTC. It translates to CASSLAGAPYEQYF.

V gene TRBV7-9 combines with J gene TRBJ1-2, with 8 bases fitting TRBD1. With 4 bases clipped from V and 2 bases from J, the junction kept 6 bases outside the gene matches. Looked up from germline, CDR1 is SEHNR and CDR2 is FQNEAQ (reference sequence). The CDR3 loop spans 15 amino acids. CDR3 nucleotide sequence: TGTGCCAGCAGCTCCACTGACAGGGGAAACTATGGCTACACCTTC. Translating gives CASSSTDRGNYGYTF.

The chain joins TRBV11-2 to TRBJ1-3, with TRBD1 identical over 9 bases. Trimming removed 7 bases from V and 3 bases from J; junction bases left unmatched: 13. The CDR3 is 17 residues long. Germline-derived CDR1 and CDR2 are SGHAT and FQNNGV. The CDR3 sequence is CASNRPGQGAGGNTIYF. DNA for the CDR3: TGTGCCAGCAACCGTCCGGGACAGGGAGCCGGTGGAAACACCATATATTTT.

The chain carries TRBV7-7 and TRBJ2-3; D unresolved. The CDR3 runs 13 residues. V gave up 1 base and J gave up 6 bases, with 8 bases separating them. CDR1 is SSHAT and CDR2 is FNYEAQ in the germline V gene (reference sequence). CDR3 protein: CASSLGSQDTQYF. The CDR3 region has the DNA TGTGCCAGCAGCTTAGGGTCACAGGATACGCAGTATTTT.

The table lists this clone with many counts. The chain employs TRBV5-1 and TRBJ1-5, with a tentative D call TRBD1 (5 bases). CDR3 length: 14 amino acids. V shed 5 bases and J shed 5 bases, with 14 bases lying between them. Germline CDR1 and CDR2: SGHRS and YFSETQ. Here the CDR3 reads CASSLQGGDQPQHF. The CDR3 DNA follows: TGCGCCAGCAGTCTCCAGGGAGGTGATCAGCCCCAGCATTTT. Full variable domain (missing parts from reference TRBV5-1 and TRBJ1-5): KAGVTQTPRYLIKTRGQQVTLSCSPISGHRSVSWYQQTPGQGLQFLFEYFSETQRNKGNFPGRFSGRQFSNSRSEMNVSTLELGDSALYLCASSLQGGDQPQHFGDGTRLSIL.

The chain recombines TRBV30 with TRBJ2-1, with D possibly being TRBD2 (6 bases). The germline CDR1 and CDR2 sequences are GTSNPN and SVGIG (reference sequence). The CDR3 spans 16 residues. V lost 3 bases and J 2 bases, leaving 17 bases between the germline ends. As DNA, the CDR3 is TGTGCCTGGAGGGCCCCGCTAGCGAGCCCCTACAATGAGCAGTTCTTC. It translates to CAWRAPLASPYNEQFF. The whole variable domain, filled in from reference TRBV30 and TRBJ2-1, reads SQTIHQWPATLVQPVGSPLSLECTVEGTSNPNLYWYRQAAGRGLQLLFYSVGIGQISSEVPQNLSASRPQDRQFILSSKKLLLSDSGFYLCAWRAPLASPYNEQFFGPGTRLTVL.

The rearrangement links TRBV30 to TRBJ2-5; no clear D. Germline lookup yields CDR1 GTSNPN and CDR2 SVGIG (reference sequence). This CDR3 has 13 amino acids. The V end lost 3 bases, the J end lost 5 bases, and 13 bases lay between the germline ends. The CDR3 protein is CAWSASKSETQYF. Written as DNA, the CDR3 is TGTGCCTGGAGCGCTAGTAAGTCTGAGACCCAGTACTTC.

This clone was detected a few times. The chain employs TRBV9 and TRBJ1-3; D is unresolved. Germline V lookup: CDR1 SGDLS, CDR2 YYNGEE. CDR3 length: 15 amino acids. The V end lost 2 bases, the J end lost 0 bases, and 9 bases lay between the germline ends. CDR3 sequence: CASSVEPSSGNTIYF. The DNA of the CDR3 is TGTGCCAGCAGCGTTGAGCCTAGCTCTGGAAACACCATATATTTT.

DNA for the CDR3: TGCAGCGTTGTAAGGGCAGGGTACTATGGCTACACCTTC. Encoded protein: CSVVRAGYYGYTF. The rearrangement joins TRBV29-1 to TRBJ1-2; possibly TRBD1 for D (5 bases). The CDR3 contains 13 residues. Deletions cut 4 bases from V and 3 bases from J, with 12 bases between. Germline V CDR1 and CDR2: SQVTM, ANQGSEA.

The V and J genes are TRBV10-1 and TRBJ2-1; D is unclear. The V end lost 1 base, the J end lost 4 bases, and 5 bases lay between the germline ends. There are 13 residues in the CDR3. Germline CDR1 and CDR2: WNHNN and SYGVQD (reference sequence). The CDR3 nucleotides are TGCGCCAGCAGTGAGTTTTTATACAATGAGCAGTTCTTC. Encoded protein: CASSEFLYNEQFF.

The chain couples TRBV7-8 to TRBJ1-2; D is uncertain. Trimming pared 1 base from V and 0 bases from J, leaving 9 bases between. CDR1 is SGHVS, CDR2 FQNEAQ, per germline. There are 15 residues in the CDR3. The CDR3 sequence: CASSLVAETNYGYTF. The DNA of the CDR3 is TGTGCCAGCAGCTTAGTAGCGGAGACTAACTATGGCTACACCTTC.

V gene TRBV7-3 combines with J gene TRBJ2-3, with TRBD2 matching 7 bases. Germline CDR1 reads SGHTA; CDR2 reads FQGTGA. V shed 3 bases and J 6 bases; nucleotides not matched to a gene: 3. CDR3 size: 13 residues. The CDR3 DNA sequence: TGTGCCAGCAGCTTTGGGGGAGGGGATACGCAGTATTTT. Its translation is CASSFGGGDTQYF.

V is TRBV6-5 and J is TRBJ2-3, with 9 bases that match TRBD2. V gave up 0 bases and J gave up 2 bases; unmatched junction bases: 3. CDR1 and CDR2 from the germline V gene are MNHEY and SVGAGI. This CDR3 comprises 16 residues. CDR3 sequence (DNA): TGTGCCAGCAGTTACTCCCTAGCGGGGCACACAGATACGCAGTATTTT. The encoded protein is CASSYSLAGHTDTQYF.

The J gene is TRBJ2-7, the V gene TRBV5-4; 10 bases map to TRBD1. V lost 3 bases to trimming and J lost 6 bases; unmatched junction nucleotides: 12. This CDR3 region has 16 residues. Germline CDR1 and CDR2: SGHNT and YYREEE (reference sequence). This CDR3 reads CASSYSGQGIFREQYF. The CDR3 bases are TGTGCCAGCAGCTACTCGGGACAGGGGATTTTCCGCGAGCAGTACTTC.

The CDR3 is CAIRGGSTYEQYF. The CDR3 DNA reads TGTGCCATCCGGGGGGGCAGTACCTACGAGCAGTACTTC. The gene calls are TRBV10-3 and TRBJ2-7, with 8 bases that match TRBD2. The CDR3 has 13 amino acids. The germline gives CDR1 ENHRY, CDR2 SYGVKD. V shed 8 bases and J 2 bases; nucleotides not matched to a gene: 5.

This rearrangement joins TRBV30 to TRBJ1-3; D might be TRBD1 (5 bases). Germline lookup yields CDR1 GTSNPN and CDR2 SVGIG (reference sequence). V lost 7 bases and J lost 0, with 10 bases in between. The CDR3 covers 13 residues. The CDR3 DNA reads as TGTGCCTCGGACACGGACTCTGGAAACACCATATATTTT. Its protein product is CASDTDSGNTIYF. The full variable domain, rest sourced from reference TRBV30 and TRBJ1-3, is SQTIHQWPATLVQPVGSPLSLECTVEGTSNPNLYWYRQAAGRGLQLLFYSVGIGQISSEVPQNLSASRPQDRQFILSSKKLLLSDSGFYLCASDTDSGNTIYFGEGSWLTVV.